This T cell receptor beta chain was sequenced during a study of breast tumors, draining lymph nodes, adjacent tissues. Study-level points and caveats: Data only fit, rather than demonstrated, lymph node origin of most tumor T cells.

From the multiplex PCR reads, TCRdb called clonotypes with MiXCR, one entry per CDR3 protein. The top ten hold about 4.5% of the sample, which has about 180,000 distinct CDR3 sequences, approximately 33% seen once. Concerning this clonotype itself: As yet, its antigen is unknown.

Samples came from axillary lymph nodes draining the breast cancer. V was cut by 3 bases and J by 0 bases, with 2 bases left in between. Germline V gene lookup returns CDR1 SGDLS and CDR2 YYNGEE. CDR3 size: 12 residues. Sequenced material: axillary lymph node tissue. This TCR derives from a female donor with breast cancer. Some clones in this sample may be carry-over from other donors' samples. The chain employs TRBV9 and TRBJ2-3; unclear D gene. Here the CDR3 DNA reads TGTGCCAGCAGCGGAAGCACAGATACGCAGTATTTT. Protein: CASSGSTDTQYF.